This T cell receptor (beta chain) was recovered during a study of blood T cell repertoires in COVID-19. Method: immunoSEQ multiplex PCR; TCRdb's copy keeps in-frame clones and lacks some. The sample has approximately 120,000 clones, roughly 82% seen once. The CDR3 contains 12 residues. Germline CDR1 is MNHEY and CDR2 is SMNVEV (reference sequence). V lost 3 bases, J lost 5 bases, and 8 bases lay in between. In its sample, this clone was seen once. What was sequenced was peripheral blood. The clonotype was recovered from a human donor in a cohort sampled during active COVID-19. V usage is TRBV27 and J usage is TRBJ2-7; possibly TRBD1 for D (5 bases). The CDR3 protein is CASSLEGDEQYF. CDR3 in DNA: TGTGCCAGCAGTTTGGAAGGGGACGAGCAGTACTTC.